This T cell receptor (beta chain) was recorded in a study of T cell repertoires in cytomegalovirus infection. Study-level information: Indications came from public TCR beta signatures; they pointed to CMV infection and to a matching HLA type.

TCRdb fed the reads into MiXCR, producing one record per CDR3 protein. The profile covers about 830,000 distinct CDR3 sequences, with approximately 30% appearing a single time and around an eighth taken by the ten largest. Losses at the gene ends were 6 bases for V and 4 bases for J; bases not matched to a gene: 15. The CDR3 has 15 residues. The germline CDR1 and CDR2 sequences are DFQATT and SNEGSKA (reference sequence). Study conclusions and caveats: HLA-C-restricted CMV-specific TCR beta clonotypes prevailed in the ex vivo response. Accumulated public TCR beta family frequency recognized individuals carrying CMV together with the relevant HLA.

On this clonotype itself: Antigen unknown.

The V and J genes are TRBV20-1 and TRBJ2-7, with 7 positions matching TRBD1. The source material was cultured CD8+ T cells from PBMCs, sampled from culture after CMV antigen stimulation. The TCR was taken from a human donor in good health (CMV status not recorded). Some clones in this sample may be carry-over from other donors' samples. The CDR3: CSANIMTGSRYEQYF. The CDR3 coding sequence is TGCAGTGCCAACATCATGACAGGGTCGCGGTACGAGCAGTACTTC.